Presented here are 25 T cell receptor beta chains from one specimen sequenced in a study of T cell responses to AZD1222 COVID-19 vaccine. Sequencing was performed with immunoSEQ multiplex PCR; in TCRdb, only in-frame clones are kept and a portion is missing. This repertoire shows 100,000 or so clones, around nine tenths found once; its top ten account for around a tenth. The specimen comprised peripheral blood, sampled 28 days after the second AZD1222 dose. The receptors were gathered from an adult who received the AZD1222 COVID-19 vaccine.

In DNA form, the CDR3 reads TGTGCCAGCAGCACCCGACAGGGGGCAGACACTGAAGCTTTCTTT. This codes for CASSTRQGADTEAFF. The V gene is TRBV9, the J gene TRBJ1-1; 10 nucleotides line up with TRBD1. Unmatched junction bases numbered 6, after V lost 4 bases and J lost 3 bases. Germline V gives CDR1 SGDLS, CDR2 YYNGEE. CDR3 length: 15 amino acids. The whole variable domain, filled in from reference TRBV9 and TRBJ1-1, reads DSGVTQTPKHLITATGQRVTLRCSPRSGDLSVYWYQQSLDQGLQFLIQYYNGEERAKGNILERFSAQQFPDLHSELNLSSLELGDSALYFCASSTRQGADTEAFFGQGTRLTVV.

The CDR3 region is CASSLDGWTGELFF. The CDR3 DNA reads as TGTGCCAGCAGCTTGGACGGGTGGACCGGGGAGCTGTTTTTT. The J gene is TRBJ2-2, the V gene TRBV5-6; D call uncertain. CDR1 and CDR2 (germline): SGHDT, YYEEEE. V was clipped by 0 bases and J by 5 bases, with 8 bases between them. CDR3 length: 14 amino acids.

This clone has only one observation. The chain employs TRBV5-6 and TRBJ2-7; 9 nucleotides align to TRBD1. With V trimmed by 2 bases and J by 4 bases, 1 base remained unmatched. The CDR3 runs to 13 residues. Germline CDR1 SGHDT, CDR2 YYEEEE. CDR3 sequence: CASSLGTGYEQYF. In DNA, the CDR3 is TGTGCCAGCAGCTTAGGGACAGGGTACGAGCAGTACTTC.

V and J are TRBV10-2 and TRBJ2-2; D ambiguous. V shed 1 base and J shed 3 bases, with 6 bases lying between them. This CDR3 has 14 residues. Germline-derived CDR1 and CDR2 are WSHSY and SAAADI. As DNA, the CDR3 is TGCGCCAGCAGTGAGTATCGAGACACCGGGGAGCTGTTTTTT. Translation: CASSEYRDTGELFF.

This chain uses TRBV30 with TRBJ1-3; 10 bases are a match to TRBD1. This CDR3 comprises 17 residues. Germline lookup yields CDR1 GTSNPN and CDR2 SVGIG (reference sequence). After removal of 3 bases from V and 0 bases from J, the junction contained 8 bases not matched to a gene. CDR3 region: CAWRGGTGEPSGNTIYF. The CDR3 region has the DNA TGTGCCTGGAGGGGGGGGACAGGGGAACCCTCTGGAAACACCATATATTTT.

The gene calls are TRBV9 and TRBJ1-6; TRBD1 aligns across 7 bases. Germline V lookup: CDR1 SGDLS, CDR2 YYNGEE. V gave up 2 bases and J gave up 14 bases; unmatched junction bases: 13. This CDR3 is built from 15 residues. CDR3 bases: TGTGCCAGCAGCGTTGGGACAGCCGCAGCAGAGACCCTCCACTTT. Translation: CASSVGTAAAETLHF. The full variable domain, in which reference TRBV9 and TRBJ1-6 provide the parts outside the CDR3, is DSGVTQTPKHLITATGQRVTLRCSPRSGDLSVYWYQQSLDQGLQFLIQYYNGEERAKGNILERFSAQQFPDLHSELNLSSLELGDSALYFCASSVGTAAAETLHFGNGTRLTVT.

The V gene is TRBV30, the J gene TRBJ1-5; 9 bases agree with TRBD1. The trim removed 3 bases at V and 2 bases at J, leaving 11 bases unmatched. This CDR3 region has 17 residues. Germline CDR1 is GTSNPN and CDR2 is SVGIG (reference sequence). The CDR3 DNA reads TGTGCCTGGAGCCTCTACAGGGGGCAGGGACGCAATCAGCCCCAGCATTTT. Encoded protein: CAWSLYRGQGRNQPQHF.

The chain uses TRBV19 and TRBJ2-7; TRBD2 agrees at 9 bases. With V trimmed by 0 bases and J by 0 bases, 3 bases remained unmatched. The length of the CDR3 is 16 residues. CDR1 and CDR2 from the germline V gene are LNHDA and SQIVND (reference sequence). This chain's CDR3 is CASSIDGSGSSYEQYF. For the CDR3, the DNA is TGTGCCAGTAGTATAGATGGTAGCGGGAGCTCCTACGAGCAGTACTTC. Drawing the rest from reference TRBV19 and TRBJ2-7, the complete variable domain is DGGITQSPKYLFRKEGQNVTLSCEQNLNHDAMYWYRQDPGQGLRLIYYSQIVNDFQKGDIAEGYSVSREKKESFPLTVTSAQKNPTAFYLCASSIDGSGSSYEQYFGPGTRLTVT.

The chain links TRBV3-1 (or the pseudogene TRBV3-2) to TRBJ1-2; no clear D gene. The CDR3 spans 15 residues. V was cut by 1 base and J by 3 bases, with 12 bases left in between. CDR1 is LGHDT and CDR2 is YNNKEL in the germline V gene (reference sequence). CDR3 bases: TGTGCCAGCAGCCAAGGTCCCAGCTGGGACTATGGCTACACCTTC. Translating it yields CASSQGPSWDYGYTF.

V gene TRBV12-3 or TRBV12-4 combines with J gene TRBJ2-1; D gene unclear. V shed 2 bases and J shed 5 bases, with 4 bases lying between them. The CDR3 sequence is 12 residues long. The CDR3 is CASSLSHNEQFF. The CDR3 coding sequence is TGTGCCAGCAGTTTAAGTCACAATGAGCAGTTCTTC.

The chain uses TRBV5-6 and TRBJ2-5; D is ambiguous. The V gene lost 0 bases and the J gene lost 4 bases, with 7 bases spanning the gap. The CDR3 sequence is 13 residues long. CDR1 and CDR2 from the germline V gene are SGHDT and YYEEEE. CDR3 in DNA: TGTGCCAGCAGCTTGGTCTTCCCAGAGACCCAGTACTTC. This codes for CASSLVFPETQYF.

This chain connects TRBV5-6 to TRBJ1-1, with D perhaps TRBD1 (5 bases). The V gene's germline CDR1 is SGHDT and CDR2 YYEEEE. This CDR3 spans 13 amino acids. Trimming removed 0 bases at V and 6 bases at J, with 9 bases between. CDR3 bases: TGTGCCAGCAGCTTGGACAGGATAGCTGAAGCTTTCTTT. Translation: CASSLDRIAEAFF.

For the CDR3, the DNA is TGTGCCAGCAGCACCAGACAGGGCGGCGGCTACACCTTC. It yields the protein CASSTRQGGGYTF. The chain combines TRBV3-1 (or the pseudogene TRBV3-2) with TRBJ1-2; 7 nucleotides match TRBD1. The V and J ends lost 5 bases and 8 bases, in that order; junction bases with no gene match: 8. The CDR3 runs to 13 residues. CDR1 is LGHDT, CDR2 YNNKEL, per germline (reference sequence).

In its sample, this clone was seen once. The chain uses TRBV7-6 and TRBJ2-3, with D possibly called TRBD1 or TRBD2 (5 bases each). CDR1 and CDR2 (germline): SGHVS, FNYEAQ. The CDR3 is made up of 16 amino acids. Trimming took 2 bases from V and 2 from J, leaving 14 bases between them. CDR3: CASSLPRGPFTDTQYF. The CDR3 DNA is TGTGCCAGCAGCTTACCTAGGGGACCTTTCACAGATACGCAGTATTTT.

In its sample, this clone was seen once. The rearrangement joins TRBV5-5 to TRBJ1-5; D not resolved. V was shortened by 0 bases and J by 6 bases, with 10 bases between the two germline ends. CDR1 is SGHKS and CDR2 is YYEKEE in the germline V gene (reference sequence). The CDR3 has 14 residues. DNA for the CDR3: TGTGCCAGCAGCTTGGGATACGCTACTCAGCCCCAGCATTTT. Translated, it gives CASSLGYATQPQHF.

This chain connects TRBV7-9 to TRBJ1-2; the match to TRBD1 covers 7 bases. Germline assignment: CDR1 SEHNR and CDR2 FQNEAQ (reference sequence). The CDR3 is 14 amino acids. V gave up 5 bases and J gave up 0 bases; unmatched junction bases: 3. CDR3 sequence: CASSPTGTNYGYTF. CDR3 coding DNA: TGTGCCAGCAGCCCGACAGGGACTAACTATGGCTACACCTTC.

This clone was counted once. The gene calls are TRBV7-9 and TRBJ2-1; 7 bases match TRBD2. The germline V gene has CDR1 SEHNR and CDR2 FQNEAQ (reference sequence). The V gene end was trimmed by 5 bases and the J gene end by 6 bases; junction bases not matched to a gene: 10. This CDR3 spans 15 amino acids. In DNA, the CDR3 is TGTGCCAGCAGCGGGGGGGAGAGGAACCCCAATGAGCAGTTCTTC. It is translated as CASSGGERNPNEQFF.

The CDR3 protein is CASSLAGGGSYGYTF. In DNA form, the CDR3 reads TGCGCCAGCAGCTTGGCCGGCGGAGGGAGCTATGGCTACACCTTC. V gene TRBV5-1 combines with J gene TRBJ1-2; no reliable D call. The V end was cut by 0 bases, the J end by 4 bases, with 13 bases between. CDR3 length equals 15 residues. Germline values: CDR1 SGHRS, CDR2 YFSETQ.

The genes are TRBV24-1 and TRBJ2-1, with 7 bases aligning to TRBD2. Germline V lookup: CDR1 KGHDR, CDR2 SFDVKD. The length of the CDR3 is 17 residues. V shed 3 bases and J 0 bases; nucleotides not matched to a gene: 7. CDR3: CATSDPREASSYNEQFF. The CDR3 DNA sequence: TGTGCCACCAGTGATCCCCGGGAGGCCAGCTCCTACAATGAGCAGTTCTTC.

This chain links TRBV29-1 with TRBJ2-5, with D possibly being TRBD1 or TRBD2 (6 bases each). CDR1 is SQVTM, CDR2 ANQGSEA, per germline. Deletions cut 4 bases from V and 5 bases from J, with 14 bases between. CDR3 length: 13 residues. The CDR3 is CSVASGAGETQYF. The CDR3 nucleotides read TGCAGCGTTGCGTCGGGGGCTGGGGAGACCCAGTACTTC.

This clone turned up a few times. The genes are TRBV2 and TRBJ1-5, with D perhaps matching TRBD1 (5 bases). This CDR3 is built from 15 residues. The ends were cut back, 2 bases at V and 4 bases at J, with 12 bases in the middle. Germline-derived CDR1 and CDR2 are SNHLY and FYNNEI. The CDR3 DNA sequence: TGTGCCAGCAGTGAACAGGGATCCTCGAATCAGCCCCAGCATTTT. Protein: CASSEQGSSNQPQHF.

The chain combines TRBV19 with TRBJ1-3, with D perhaps matching TRBD1 (5 bases). Germline loops: CDR1 LNHDA, CDR2 SQIVND (reference sequence). The CDR3 has 15 residues. Trimming left V 0 bases short and J 2 bases short, with 8 bases between. Here the CDR3 DNA reads TGTGCCAGTAGTATAGATGGGACGACTGGAAACACCATATATTTT. Encoded protein: CASSIDGTTGNTIYF. Looking up the rest from reference TRBV19 and TRBJ1-3 gives the full variable domain: DGGITQSPKYLFRKEGQNVTLSCEQNLNHDAMYWYRQDPGQGLRLIYYSQIVNDFQKGDIAEGYSVSREKKESFPLTVTSAQKNPTAFYLCASSIDGTTGNTIYFGEGSWLTVV.

The J gene is TRBJ2-1, the V gene TRBV29-1, with TRBD2 matching 9 bases. The junction had 5 bases not matched to a gene; V was cut back by 8 bases and J by 3 bases. This CDR3 is 13 amino acids long. Germline V gives CDR1 SQVTM, CDR2 ANQGSEA. The DNA for the CDR3 is TGCAGCTCTCAGACTAGCGGCTACAATGAGCAGTTCTTC. Its translation is CSSQTSGYNEQFF.

This clone was recorded at least ten times. J is TRBJ1-5 and V is TRBV7-8, with D unresolved. Looked up from germline, CDR1 is SGHVS and CDR2 is FQNEAQ. With 2 bases removed from V and 4 bases from J, the gap between germline ends came to 12 bases. This CDR3 spans 15 amino acids. CDR3 sequence reads: CASSLSRFSNQPQHF. The CDR3 coding sequence is TGTGCCAGCAGCTTATCGAGGTTTTCGAATCAGCCCCAGCATTTT.

In nucleotides, the CDR3 is TGTGCCTGGATACCGGGGGGCAAAGGAAACACCATATATTTT. Amino acid sequence: CAWIPGGKGNTIYF. The chain combines TRBV30 with TRBJ1-3; a weak D match, TRBD1 (6 bases). Germline V gene lookup returns CDR1 GTSNPN and CDR2 SVGIG (reference sequence). Between the trimmed V and J ends, which lost 4 bases and 4 bases, there was a span of 14 bases. The CDR3 runs to 14 residues. Based on the CDR3 plus reference TRBV30 and TRBJ1-3, the full variable domain is SQTIHQWPATLVQPVGSPLSLECTVEGTSNPNLYWYRQAAGRGLQLLFYSVGIGQISSEVPQNLSASRPQDRQFILSSKKLLLSDSGFYLCAWIPGGKGNTIYFGEGSWLTVV.